These 18 T cell receptor beta chains were all obtained from the same sample, sequenced in a study of shared clonotypes between healthy human individuals. The protocol was immunoSEQ multiplex PCR, while the TCRdb copy is restricted to in-frame clones and leaves out a portion. This sample has over a million clones, with nearly 99% found just once. The material sequenced was naive CD4+ T cells sorted from blood. Sample subset: CD45RA+ positively selected. The receptors come from a man aged 25-40 years in good health.

The V call is TRBV25-1, the J call TRBJ2-1; no reliable D call. The CDR3 loop spans 16 amino acids. Trimming removed 3 bases from V and 0 bases from J, with 12 bases in between. Germline CDR1 MGHDK, CDR2 SYGVNS. CDR3 region: CASSEFPQTSYNEQFF. The CDR3 coding sequence is TGTGCCAGCAGTGAGTTCCCCCAGACCTCCTACAATGAGCAGTTCTTC.

The chain carries TRBV2 and TRBJ1-2, with 9 bases that match TRBD1. CDR1 and CDR2 from the germline V gene are SNHLY and FYNNEI. This CDR3 is built from 15 residues. The J segment lost 4 bases and the V segment lost 7 bases, leaving 10 bases of the junction unmatched. The CDR3 reads CASNRDREKGYGYTF. The CDR3 nucleotides read TGTGCCAGCAACCGGGACAGGGAAAAGGGCTATGGCTACACCTTC.

The chain is built from TRBV9 and TRBJ2-5, with unresolved D. This CDR3 contains 16 residues. From germline, CDR1 is SGDLS and CDR2 YYNGEE. V lost 0 bases to trimming and J lost 4 bases, with 16 bases between them. The CDR3 DNA reads TGTGCCAGCAGCGTAGGTGGTGGAATCCTGGTAGAGACCCAGTACTTC. Protein: CASSVGGGILVETQYF.

The chain has TRBV28 and TRBJ2-1, with D perhaps given as TRBD1 or TRBD2 (5 bases each). V lost 7 bases to trimming and J lost 0 bases, with 19 bases between them. The CDR3 loop spans 17 amino acids. The germline V gene encodes CDR1 MDHEN and CDR2 SYDVKM. In nucleotides, the CDR3 is TGTGCCAGCACCTCATTGGGGTGGGGGAGCTCCTACAATGAGCAGTTCTTC. It yields the protein CASTSLGWGSSYNEQFF.

This chain uses TRBV18 with TRBJ2-2; TRBD2 matches 14 bases. The CDR3 is 20 amino acids. Trimming cost V 1 base and J 1 base; bases outside gene matches: 8. CDR1 and CDR2 from the germline V gene are KGHSH and LQKENI. Here the CDR3 reads CASSPRRLAGGPENTGELFF. The CDR3 nucleotides are TGTGCCAGCTCACCACGTCGACTAGCGGGAGGGCCGGAGAACACCGGGGAGCTGTTTTTT.

V gene TRBV10-3 combines with J gene TRBJ2-3, with a tentative D call TRBD1 (7 bases). Trimming left V 3 bases short and J 2 bases short, with 12 bases between. Looked up from germline, CDR1 is ENHRY and CDR2 is SYGVKD. The CDR3 has 15 residues. Here the CDR3 DNA reads TGTGCCATCAGTGACGCGGGACAGAACACAGATACGCAGTATTTT. This gives the protein CAISDAGQNTDTQYF.

This clone has only one observation. The chain uses TRBV5-1 and TRBJ2-7; the match to TRBD1 covers 8 bases. This CDR3 comprises 13 residues. The germline V gene has CDR1 SGHRS and CDR2 YFSETQ. With 5 bases clipped from V and 3 bases from J, the junction kept 4 bases outside the gene matches. The CDR3 region is CASRGTGLYEQYF. The CDR3 bases are TGCGCCAGCAGGGGGACAGGACTCTACGAGCAGTACTTC.

This chain uses TRBV13 with TRBJ2-5; 10 bases match TRBD2. The CDR3 has 15 residues. With 5 bases clipped from V and 6 bases from J, the junction kept 9 bases outside the gene matches. Germline CDR1 and CDR2: PRHDT and FYEKMQ (reference sequence). CDR3 amino acids: CASSKVLAGAQTQYF. For the CDR3, the DNA is TGTGCCAGCAGCAAAGTCCTAGCGGGAGCTCAGACCCAGTACTTC.

This rearrangement joins TRBV25-1 to TRBJ2-3; 8 bases map to TRBD2. CDR1 is MGHDK, CDR2 SYGVNS, per germline. V gave up 7 bases and J gave up 2 bases; unmatched junction bases: 8. The CDR3 has 15 amino acids. In DNA, the CDR3 is TGTGCCAGCACACTAACTAGCGGCCTCACAGATACGCAGTATTTT. Translating gives CASTLTSGLTDTQYF.

V and J are TRBV5-6 and TRBJ1-1, with TRBD1 identical over 7 bases. The germline V gene has CDR1 SGHDT and CDR2 YYEEEE. CDR3 length equals 14 residues. V dropped 2 bases and J dropped 3; count of bases not matched to a gene: 4. CDR3 in DNA: TGTGCCAGCAGCTTTAGGACAGGCTACACTGAAGCTTTCTTT. It is translated as CASSFRTGYTEAFF.

The genes are TRBV15 and TRBJ2-1; D remains ambiguous. Per the germline V gene, CDR1 is LNHNV and CDR2 is YYDKDF (reference sequence). The CDR3 is made up of 13 amino acids. V dropped 1 base and J dropped 7 bases, with 8 bases sitting between them. DNA of the CDR3: TGTGCCACCAGCAGAGGTTACTATAATGAGCAGTTCTTC. Protein product: CATSRGYYNEQFF.

Regarding this clone: In the same sample, other DNA sequences code for this CDR3. The chain carries TRBV9 and TRBJ2-6; D uncertain. Trimming cost V 2 bases and J 1 base, with 4 bases left between them. Germline V gene sequence: CDR1 SGDLS, CDR2 YYNGEE. There are 14 residues in the CDR3. The CDR3 sequence is CASSVESGANVLTF. The CDR3 region has the DNA TGTGCCAGCAGCGTGGAGTCTGGGGCCAACGTCCTGACTTTC.

V usage is TRBV21-1 and J usage is TRBJ1-2; the table gives TRBD1 as D, unverified against the DNA. TRBV21-1 is reported as a pseudogene. This CDR3 has 15 residues. The CDR3 here is CASSPGTGGGYGYTF. CDR3 DNA: TGTGCCAGCAGCCCTGGGACAGGGGGCGGCTATGGCTACACCTTC.

The chain uses TRBV7-9 and TRBJ1-4; possible D gene TRBD1, 5 bases. The CDR3 totals 14 residues. From germline, CDR1 is SEHNR and CDR2 FQNEAQ (reference sequence). The V end lost 5 bases, the J end lost 8 bases, and 15 bases lay between the germline ends. The CDR3 nucleotides read TGTGCCAGCAGCCCGGGGCGGTTGGAGGAAAAACTGTTTTTT. The encoded protein is CASSPGRLEEKLFF.

The chain recombines TRBV6-5 with TRBJ2-3; D not certain. From germline, CDR1 is MNHEY and CDR2 SVGAGI. Trimming took 0 bases from V and 0 from J, leaving 4 bases between them. CDR3 length equals 14 residues. CDR3 sequence: CASSYSASTDTQYF. The CDR3, as DNA: TGTGCCAGCAGTTACTCGGCCAGCACAGATACGCAGTATTTT.

The V and J genes are TRBV27 and TRBJ2-5; D may match TRBD1 or TRBD2 (5 bases each). Trimming pared 4 bases from V and 5 bases from J, leaving 17 bases between. CDR1 is MNHEY and CDR2 is SMNVEV in the germline V gene (reference sequence). This CDR3 region has 15 residues. The CDR3 DNA is TGTGCCAGCAGTTACGCCCGGGGCAGTCTGGAGACCCAGTACTTC. This gives the protein CASSYARGSLETQYF.

The chain recombines TRBV9 with TRBJ2-1, with D unresolved. Per germline, CDR1 SGDLS and CDR2 YYNGEE. V lost 0 bases and J 0 bases, leaving 10 bases between the germline ends. This CDR3 spans 16 amino acids. DNA of the CDR3: TGTGCCAGCAGCGTAGGGATCGGCACCTCCTACAATGAGCAGTTCTTC. This translates into CASSVGIGTSYNEQFF.

J is TRBJ2-7 and V is TRBV18; TRBD1 matches at 9 bases. V shed 4 bases, J shed 4 bases, and the junction held 5 bases outside the gene matches. The CDR3 covers 14 residues. CDR1 is KGHSH and CDR2 is LQKENI in the germline V gene. Written as DNA, the CDR3 is TGTGCCAGCTCACAGGACAGGGGTCCGTACGAGCAGTACTTC. Its translation: CASSQDRGPYEQYF.